This passage covers 30 T cell receptor beta chains from one sample sequenced in a study of OX40 agonist ivuxolimab in advanced cancers. Using immunoSEQ multiplex PCR, the repertoire was profiled, and TCRdb retains in-frame clones only, with some absent. Of 90,000 to 120,000 clones listed, 80% to 95% are singletons. Specimen: CD4+ or CD8+ T cells sorted from blood, collected in a trial of the OX40 agonist ivuxolimab. Receptors originate from an adult with an advanced solid tumor such as melanoma, head and neck, liver or kidney cancer.

The rearrangement uses TRBV9 and TRBJ2-7, with D tentatively TRBD1 or TRBD2 (7 bases each). Germline values: CDR1 SGDLS, CDR2 YYNGEE. The CDR3 is 16 amino acids. V lost 3 bases and J 1 base, leaving 17 bases between the germline ends. The CDR3 sequence is CASSGGGKQGSYEQYF. The CDR3 DNA reads as TGTGCCAGCAGCGGGGGAGGGAAACAGGGGTCCTACGAGCAGTACTTC.

This rearrangement joins TRBV29-1 to TRBJ1-2; TRBD1 matches 10 bases. After removal of 4 bases from V and 6 bases from J, the junction contained 2 bases not matched to a gene. There are 12 residues in the CDR3. CDR1 is SQVTM and CDR2 is ANQGSEA in the germline V gene. The CDR3 protein is CSVGGTGDGYTF. In DNA form, the CDR3 reads TGCAGCGTTGGGGGGACAGGGGATGGCTACACCTTC. Full variable domain (remainder filled in from reference TRBV29-1 and TRBJ1-2): SAVISQKPSRDICQRGTSLTIQCQVDSQVTMMFWYRQQPGQSLTLIATANQGSEATYESGFVIDKFPISRPNLTFSTLTVSNMSPEDSSIYLCSVGGTGDGYTFGSGTRLTVV.

The chain uses TRBV27 and TRBJ1-1; maybe TRBD1 (6 bases). Germline V gives CDR1 MNHEY, CDR2 SMNVEV (reference sequence). The length of the CDR3 is 14 residues. The germline V and J ends were trimmed by 5 bases and 10 bases, with 20 bases remaining between them. The CDR3 loop is CASSQSGGGQRAFF. CDR3 coding DNA: TGTGCCAGCAGTCAGTCCGGAGGGGGGCAAAGAGCTTTCTTT.

The rearrangement joins TRBV7-9 to TRBJ2-1, with TRBD1 matching 9 bases. The V gene end was trimmed by 7 bases and the J gene end by 4 bases; junction bases not matched to a gene: 8. This CDR3 contains 15 residues. Germline V gives CDR1 SEHNR, CDR2 FQNEAQ (reference sequence). The CDR3 is CASTSGQGIYNEQFF. CDR3 bases: TGTGCCAGCACGAGCGGACAGGGGATTTACAATGAGCAGTTCTTC.

This clone was seen only once. The V and J genes are TRBV19 and TRBJ2-1; D ambiguous. The V gene's germline CDR1 is LNHDA and CDR2 SQIVND (reference sequence). The CDR3 extends over 11 amino acids. V gave up 7 bases and J gave up 2 bases, with 3 bases separating them. CDR3 in DNA: TGTGCCAGTAATACCTACAATGAGCAGTTCTTC. Encoded protein: CASNTYNEQFF.

This clone was counted a single time. V usage is TRBV29-1 and J usage is TRBJ2-5; 11 positions match TRBD1. Germline CDR1 SQVTM, CDR2 ANQGSEA. This CDR3 comprises 14 residues. The V and J ends lost 5 bases and 4 bases, in that order; junction bases with no gene match: 6. The CDR3 spells CSVQRGTGGETQYF. CDR3 in DNA: TGCAGCGTTCAAAGGGGGACAGGGGGAGAGACCCAGTACTTC.

The chain combines TRBV23-1 with TRBJ2-5, with 9 bases matching TRBD1. The better agreement between TRBJ2-7 and the DNA end casts doubt on the J call. TRBV23-1 is placed among ORFs of uncertain function. The CDR3 covers 16 residues. CDR3 loop: CASSQSPWDRVYEQYF. CDR3 bases: TGCGCCAGCAGTCAATCTCCCTGGGACAGGGTCTACGAGCAGTACTTC.

The chain employs TRBV19 and TRBJ2-1; TRBD2 matches 8 bases. The germline CDR1 and CDR2 sequences are LNHDA and SQIVND (reference sequence). J gave up 5 bases and V 9 bases, and 9 bases lay outside the gene matches. The CDR3 has 14 amino acids. In nucleotides, the CDR3 is TGTGCCAGCAAACCGGGACTAGACCACAATGAGCAGTTCTTC. This codes for CASKPGLDHNEQFF.

This chain uses TRBV14 with TRBJ1-1, with 8 bases aligning to TRBD1. CDR1 is SGHDN, CDR2 FVKESK, per germline. V lost 3 bases to trimming and J lost 1 base; unmatched junction nucleotides: 10. The length of the CDR3 is 17 residues. The CDR3 protein is CASSQIPSTGANTEAFF. The CDR3 DNA reads TGTGCCAGCAGCCAGATCCCGTCGACAGGGGCGAACACTGAAGCTTTCTTT.

The V call is TRBV28, the J call TRBJ1-2; unclear D gene. Germline V lookup: CDR1 MDHEN, CDR2 SYDVKM. The CDR3 totals 17 residues. V lost 1 base, J lost 3 bases, and 18 bases lay in between. CDR3 in DNA: TGTGCCAGCAGTTTATACTTAGTTGACCCAAAGTACTATGGCTACACCTTC. Its protein is CASSLYLVDPKYYGYTF.

The gene calls are TRBV5-5 and TRBJ1-1; D remains ambiguous. The CDR3 is 13 amino acids. The germline V and J ends were trimmed by 0 bases and 4 bases, with 7 bases remaining between them. Germline V CDR1 and CDR2: SGHKS, YYEKEE (reference sequence). Here the CDR3 reads CASSLVTTTEAFF. CDR3 in DNA: TGTGCCAGCAGCTTGGTTACCACCACTGAAGCTTTCTTT.

V usage is TRBV11-2 and J usage is TRBJ2-1, with 13 bases that match TRBD2. J gave up 3 bases and V 11 bases, and 7 bases lay outside the gene matches. CDR1 is SGHAT and CDR2 is FQNNGV in the germline V gene. The CDR3 has 15 residues. The CDR3 bases are TGTGCCTCACAGGGACTAGCGGGAAACTACAATGAGCAGTTCTTC. Its translation: CASQGLAGNYNEQFF.

CDR3 in amino acids: CATSRDVTTNTEAFF. The CDR3 bases are TGTGCCACCAGCAGAGATGTGACTACGAACACTGAAGCTTTCTTT. The chain uses TRBV15 and TRBJ1-1; no definite D call. V was pared by 0 bases and J by 1 base, with 9 bases between. Germline values: CDR1 LNHNV, CDR2 YYDKDF (reference sequence). CDR3 length equals 15 residues.

The CDR3, as DNA: TGTGCCAGCAGCACCCGGACACGAGGAAGCACAGATACGCAGTATTTT. Protein: CASSTRTRGSTDTQYF. V usage is TRBV5-4 and J usage is TRBJ2-3, with TRBD1 as a possible D gene (5 bases). V lost 4 bases and J lost 0, with 15 bases in between. Germline V gene sequence: CDR1 SGHNT, CDR2 YYREEE (reference sequence). This CDR3 has 16 amino acids.

This clone has just one count. This rearrangement joins TRBV4-3 to TRBJ1-1; D remains unclear. Germline CDR1 LGHNA, CDR2 YSLEER. The ends were cut back, 0 bases at V and 0 bases at J, with 11 bases in the middle. This CDR3 has 16 residues. The CDR3 DNA sequence: TGCGCCAGCAGCCAAGATCGAGTCAGAGTGAACACTGAAGCTTTCTTT. Amino acid sequence: CASSQDRVRVNTEAFF.

The DNA for the CDR3 is TGTGCCAGCAGTTTATACCGGGCACGAGAGACCCAGTACTTC. Protein sequence: CASSLYRARETQYF. The rearrangement links TRBV28 to TRBJ2-5; D unresolved. This CDR3 spans 14 amino acids. Trimming left V 1 base short and J 4 bases short, with 10 bases between. Per germline, CDR1 MDHEN and CDR2 SYDVKM.

This chain joins TRBV28 and TRBJ2-7, with D perhaps matching TRBD2 (6 bases). Germline loops: CDR1 MDHEN, CDR2 SYDVKM. This CDR3 is 15 amino acids long. Deletions cut 8 bases from V and 4 bases from J, with 21 bases between. CDR3 loop: CASQVYGLPPYEQYF. The CDR3 coding sequence is TGTGCCAGCCAAGTTTACGGACTACCACCGTACGAGCAGTACTTC.

The rearrangement links TRBV10-3 to TRBJ2-5; the match to TRBD2 covers 9 bases. This CDR3 region has 17 residues. Germline assignment: CDR1 ENHRY and CDR2 SYGVKD. V gave up 2 bases and J gave up 2 bases; unmatched junction bases: 9. The CDR3: CAISEKQGTSRQETQYF. The CDR3 nucleotides are TGTGCCATCAGTGAGAAACAGGGGACTAGCAGACAAGAGACCCAGTACTTC.

The CDR3 here is CAISRTSGSGDEQFF. The CDR3 DNA reads TGTGCCATCAGTAGGACTAGCGGGAGTGGCGATGAGCAGTTCTTC. The chain employs TRBV10-3 and TRBJ2-1; TRBD2 agrees at 13 bases. Germline CDR1 reads ENHRY; CDR2 reads SYGVKD. This CDR3 region has 15 residues. J lost 8 bases, V lost 5 bases, and 6 bases had no gene match.

The genes are TRBV5-1 and TRBJ1-1, with TRBD1 matching over 7 bases. Germline CDR1 is SGHRS and CDR2 is YFSETQ. The J segment lost 3 bases and the V segment lost 2 bases, leaving 4 bases of the junction unmatched. CDR3 size: 14 residues. CDR3 in DNA: TGCGCCAGCAGCTTCGTTACAGGGGACACTGAAGCTTTCTTT. Amino acid sequence: CASSFVTGDTEAFF.

This rearrangement joins TRBV12-5 to TRBJ2-7; TRBD1 matches 7 bases. The CDR3 is 15 amino acids. J gave up 3 bases and V 5 bases, and 10 bases lay outside the gene matches. Germline loops: CDR1 LGHNT, CDR2 FRNRAP. In nucleotides, the CDR3 is TGTGCTAGTGGTCCTCGGGACAGAGAGATCTACGAGCAGTACTTC. As protein: CASGPRDREIYEQYF.

J is TRBJ1-2 and V is TRBV7-9; the D gene is possibly TRBD1 (5 bases). V shed 3 bases and J shed 7 bases, with 9 bases lying between them. CDR1 and CDR2 from the germline V gene are SEHNR and FQNEAQ (reference sequence). This CDR3 is 12 amino acids long. This CDR3 reads CASSFGAGGYTF. In DNA form, the CDR3 reads TGTGCCAGCAGCTTCGGGGCGGGTGGCTACACCTTC.

This rearrangement joins TRBV5-1 to TRBJ1-1; the match to TRBD1 covers 8 bases. The J segment lost 1 base and the V segment lost 7 bases, leaving 9 bases of the junction unmatched. This CDR3 comprises 15 residues. The V gene's germline CDR1 is SGHRS and CDR2 YFSETQ. In DNA form, the CDR3 reads TGCGCCAGCGAGACAGGGGATTTAGGGAACACTGAAGCTTTCTTT. The encoded protein is CASETGDLGNTEAFF.

V is TRBV5-1 and J is TRBJ1-2; D not resolved. This CDR3 spans 14 amino acids. Germline CDR1 SGHRS, CDR2 YFSETQ. V dropped 1 base and J dropped 8 bases, with 15 bases sitting between them. CDR3 protein: CASSLTGEADGYTF. The CDR3 region has the DNA TGCGCCAGCAGCTTGACCGGCGAGGCAGACGGCTACACCTTC. Looking up the rest from reference TRBV5-1 and TRBJ1-2 gives the full variable domain: KAGVTQTPRYLIKTRGQQVTLSCSPISGHRSVSWYQQTPGQGLQFLFEYFSETQRNKGNFPGRFSGRQFSNSRSEMNVSTLELGDSALYLCASSLTGEADGYTFGSGTRLTVV.

This clone ranks as medium-sized. The genes are TRBV27 and TRBJ1-2; D unclear. This CDR3 has 15 residues. Germline CDR1 is MNHEY and CDR2 is SMNVEV (reference sequence). Between the trimmed V and J ends, which lost 2 bases and 4 bases, there was a span of 14 bases. In DNA, the CDR3 is TGTGCCAGCAGTTTAAACGCGGTGCCAGGCTATGGCTACACCTTC. Protein product: CASSLNAVPGYGYTF.

The chain is built from TRBV7-9 and TRBJ2-5; D may match TRBD1 or TRBD2 (5 bases each). V was clipped by 4 bases and J by 3 bases, with 12 bases between them. Germline-derived CDR1 and CDR2 are SEHNR and FQNEAQ (reference sequence). The CDR3 sequence is 14 residues long. This CDR3 is CASSSLRGEETQYF. CDR3 sequence (DNA): TGTGCCAGCAGCTCCTTGAGGGGCGAAGAGACCCAGTACTTC.

The genes are TRBV5-1 and TRBJ2-2; D is unclear. Germline V gene data show CDR1 as SGHRS and CDR2 as YFSETQ. The CDR3 totals 14 residues. Trimming stripped 4 bases from V and 4 bases from J, with 11 bases between. The CDR3 is CASSRAPGTGELFF. DNA of the CDR3: TGCGCCAGCAGCCGGGCCCCAGGCACCGGGGAGCTGTTTTTT.

The rearrangement joins TRBV9 to TRBJ2-3; a weak D match, TRBD2 (5 bases). From germline, CDR1 is SGDLS and CDR2 YYNGEE. Trimming pared 4 bases from V and 2 bases from J, leaving 17 bases between. The CDR3 contains 16 residues. CDR3 in DNA: TGTGCCAGCAGCCCTCGCGGGTCCACCCTCACAGATACGCAGTATTTT. This encodes CASSPRGSTLTDTQYF.

The V call is TRBV5-8, the J call TRBJ1-1, with 7 bases identical to TRBD1. Trimming removed 3 bases from V and 4 bases from J; junction bases left unmatched: 6. The CDR3 length is 14 residues. CDR1 SGHTS and CDR2 YDEGEE come from the germline V gene. In DNA form, the CDR3 reads TGTGCCAGCAGCTCGGGACAGCCGTCCACTGAAGCTTTCTTT. Translating gives CASSSGQPSTEAFF.

The J gene is TRBJ2-3, the V gene TRBV2; 8 bases are a match to TRBD1. The CDR3 totals 14 residues. The V gene's germline CDR1 is SNHLY and CDR2 FYNNEI. V lost 7 bases to trimming and J lost 3 bases; unmatched junction nucleotides: 6. Here the CDR3 DNA reads TGTGCCAGCACCAGGGGGCGCGGAACAGATACGCAGTATTTT. Amino acids: CASTRGRGTDTQYF.